Presented here are 7 T cell receptor beta chains from one specimen sequenced in a study of shared clonotypes between healthy human individuals. Generated by immunoSEQ multiplex PCR, the TCRdb table keeps only in-frame clones and is missing some. The table lists over 2 million clones, around 93% of them singletons, with approximately 0.4% in the top ten. Sample: naive CD4+ T cells from PBMCs. Subset meaning: CD45RA+ positively selected. The receptors were sampled from a man aged 18 to 35 in good health. Some clones in this sample may be carry-over from other donors' samples.

This clone was picked up one time. This rearrangement joins TRBV5-6 to TRBJ1-6, with D uncertain. Germline CDR1 and CDR2: SGHDT and YYEEEE. Trimming shortened V by 5 bases and J by 6 bases, and 9 bases separated the two germline ends. The CDR3 loop spans 13 amino acids. The CDR3 loop is CASRLSSNSPLHF. DNA of the CDR3: TGTGCCAGCAGACTTTCAAGTAATTCACCCCTCCACTTT.

V and J are TRBV9 and TRBJ2-1; TRBD2 aligns across 11 bases. There are 15 residues in the CDR3. The V gene end was trimmed by 0 bases and the J gene end by 8 bases; junction bases not matched to a gene: 4. Germline loops: CDR1 SGDLS, CDR2 YYNGEE. CDR3 nucleotide sequence: TGTGCCAGCAGCGTAGGACTAGCGGGAAAGGATGAGCAGTTCTTC. Protein: CASSVGLAGKDEQFF.

The genes are TRBV14 and TRBJ2-7; D may match TRBD1 or TRBD2 (5 bases each). V was clipped by 1 base and J by 9 bases, with 13 bases between them. This CDR3 has 13 amino acids. Germline loops: CDR1 SGHDN, CDR2 FVKESK. The CDR3 loop reads CASSQAQGSGQYF. The CDR3 bases are TGTGCCAGCAGCCAAGCCCAGGGCAGCGGGCAGTACTTC. The variable domain in full, with the rest retrieved from reference TRBV14 and TRBJ2-7, is EAGVTQFPSHSVIEKGQTVTLRCDPISGHDNLYWYRRVMGKEIKFLLHFVKESKQDESGMPNNRFLAERTGGTYSTLKVQPAELEDSGVYFCASSQAQGSGQYFGPGTRLTVT.

This clone has a single count. This sequence joins TRBV6-5 and TRBJ2-5; unclear D gene. Germline V gives CDR1 MNHEY, CDR2 SVGAGI. Deletions cut 2 bases from V and 0 bases from J, with 10 bases between. The CDR3 has 15 amino acids. CDR3 DNA: TGTGCCAGCAGTTACAACCGCCAAAACCAAGAGACCCAGTACTTC. This sequence encodes CASSYNRQNQETQYF.

J is TRBJ1-2 and V is TRBV6-5, with D possibly TRBD1 on 6 matching bases. V was trimmed by 8 bases and J by 5 bases, leaving 12 bases between them. The CDR3 is 12 amino acids. Germline CDR1 is MNHEY and CDR2 is SVGAGI. The CDR3 is CASGRQAYGYTF. Here the CDR3 DNA reads TGTGCCAGCGGCCGACAGGCATATGGCTACACCTTC.

The chain links TRBV18 to TRBJ2-1, with D unresolved. V lost 0 bases and J lost 4, with 7 bases in between. The germline CDR1 and CDR2 sequences are KGHSH and LQKENI. CDR3 length: 14 residues. CDR3 protein: CASSPPSRYNEQFF. The CDR3 DNA is TGTGCCAGCTCACCACCGTCCAGATACAATGAGCAGTTCTTC. The whole variable domain, filled in from reference TRBV18 and TRBJ2-1, reads NAGVMQNPRHLVRRRGQEARLRCSPMKGHSHVYWYRQLPEEGLKFMVYLQKENIIDESGMPKERFSAEFPKEGPSILRIQQVVRGDSAAYFCASSPPSRYNEQFFGPGTRLTVL.

The chain carries TRBV2 and TRBJ2-1, with 10 bases lining up with TRBD2. Germline lookup yields CDR1 SNHLY and CDR2 FYNNEI. The V segment lost 3 bases and the J segment 0 bases; nucleotides outside the gene matches: 8. The CDR3 is 18 amino acids. Here the CDR3 reads CASSDPQTSGPSYNEQFF. In DNA, the CDR3 is TGTGCCAGCAGTGACCCCCAGACTAGCGGGCCCTCCTACAATGAGCAGTTCTTC.